These T cell receptor beta chains were read from a single sample in a study of blood T cell repertoires in COVID-19. Profiled with immunoSEQ multiplex PCR; TCRdb holds only in-frame clones, not every one. The table shows fewer than 400,000 clones, with about 92% occurring only once. Specimen: PBMCs or T cells enriched from blood (not recorded which). Receptors originate from a woman younger than 45 who had recovered from COVID-19. The CDR3 runs from the conserved cysteine through the conserved F or W. D genes are given only for firm matches. Clone size is given for some rows only: seen once, a few or many times, or a class if the clone is expanded.

>NA|NA|14|TRBV19|TRBJ1-1
TGTGCCAGTAGTTCAGAGATTCAGGTCACTGAAGCTTTCTTT
CASSSEIQVTEAFF
>NA|once|12|TRBV7-9|TRBJ1-2
TGTGCCAGCAGCCGCTCAGGGGATGGCTACACCTTC
CASSRSGDGYTF
>NA|NA|15|TRBV7-8|TRBJ2-7
TGTGCCAGCAGCTTGAGGGGGGGAAGCTCCTACGAGCAGTACTTC
CASSLRGGSSYEQYF
>NA|NA|13|TRBV19|TRBJ2-5
TGTGCCAGTAACTCAGGACAGCAAGAGACCCAGTACTTC
CASNSGQQETQYF
>TRBD2|NA|15|TRBV7-9|TRBJ2-7
TGTGCCAGCAGACGGAGCGGGGGCCATAGTTACGAGCAGTACTTC
CASRRSGGHSYEQYF
>NA|NA|15|TRBV11-3|TRBJ2-5
TGTGCCAGCAGTCTTAGTTATGAAAATCAAGAGACCCAGTACTTC
CASSLSYENQETQYF
>TRBD1|NA|12|TRBV10-3|TRBJ2-7
TGTGCCATCAAAACAGGGGGCTACGAGCAGTACTTC
CAIKTGGYEQYF
>NA|once|15|TRBV7-8|TRBJ1-6
TGTGCCAGCAGCTTAGGGGGCGCTTATAATTCACCCCTCCACTTT
CASSLGGAYNSPLHF
>TRBD2|NA|17|TRBV7-2|TRBJ2-7
TGTGCCAGCACCCCCCTAACTGTCCGTGGCGGGGAGGGCGAGCAGTACTTC
CASTPLTVRGGEGEQYF
>NA|NA|13|TRBV5-4|TRBJ1-1
TGTGCCGGTTCGGGGGTTGGAAACACTGAAGCTTTCTTT
CAGSGVGNTEAFF
>NA|NA|13|TRBV18|TRBJ1-5
TGTGCCAGCTCACCACGGGGGGGGCAGCCCCAGCATTTT
CASSPRGGQPQHF
>NA|NA|15|TRBV5-1|TRBJ2-2
TGCGCCAGCAGCCCCGCAGCTAGTAGTTCCGGGGAGCTGTTTTTT
CASSPAASSSGELFF
>TRBD1|once|15|TRBV6-2/TRBV6-3|TRBJ1-6
TGTGCCAGCAGTTACGGTCGACAGGGTTATTCACCCCTCCACTTT
CASSYGRQGYSPLHF
>NA|NA|12|TRBV2|TRBJ2-1
TGTGCCAGCAGCGTACAGGGCTATGAGCAGTTCTTC
CASSVQGYEQFF
>TRBD1|NA|15|TRBV27|TRBJ2-7
TGTGCCAGCAGTTTAACCCCCACAGGGGTGTACGAGCAGTACTTC
CASSLTPTGVYEQYF
>TRBD2|NA|14|TRBV3-1/TRBV3-2|TRBJ2-7
TGTGCCAGCAGCAGCCGGGGGGTCTCCTACGAGCAGTACTTC
CASSSRGVSYEQYF
>TRBD1|NA|14|TRBV4-1|TRBJ1-1
TGCGCCAGCAGCCTGGGGACAGGGGGGACTGAAGCTTTCTTT
CASSLGTGGTEAFF
>NA|NA|16|TRBV28|TRBJ2-7
TGTGCCAGCAGTCCCATCTGGGCACGTAGCTCCTACGAGCAGTACTTC
CASSPIWARSSYEQYF
>TRBD1|NA|13|TRBV28|TRBJ1-1
TGTGCCAGCAGCGGAACAGGGGGCACTGAAGCTTTCTTT
CASSGTGGTEAFF
>TRBD2|NA|17|TRBV11-3|TRBJ2-2
TGTGCCAGCAGCTTATCAGCTAGCGGGGAAAACACCGGGGAGCTGTTTTTT
CASSLSASGENTGELFF
>TRBD2|NA|20|TRBV2|TRBJ2-1
TGTGCCAGCAGTACTTCCGGGACTAGAAAAGCCGGGGGTTCGTACAATGAGCAGTTCTTC
CASSTSGTRKAGGSYNEQFF
>NA|NA|15|TRBV19|TRBJ1-1
TGTGCCAGTAGTATAGTCGCCTCTTGGAGAACTGAAGCTTTCTTT
CASSIVASWRTEAFF
>TRBD1|NA|12|TRBV27|TRBJ1-6
TGTGCCACCTCTACGACAGGGGTTGACCTCCACTTT
CATSTTGVDLHF
>NA|NA|16|TRBV19|TRBJ1-6
TGTGCCAGTAGTATTGTCTTCCGCTCCTATAATTCACCCCTCCACTTT
CASSIVFRSYNSPLHF
>TRBD2|NA|14|TRBV24-1|TRBJ2-3
TGTGCCACCGGTACTAGCGGGGGTCCAGATACGCAGTATTTT
CATGTSGGPDTQYF
>TRBD1|NA|18|TRBV10-1|TRBJ2-5
TGCGCCAGCCCACGGTTATGGACAGGGTCCATCCTGCAAGAGACCCAGTACTTC
CASPRLWTGSILQETQYF
>NA|NA|15|TRBV6-5|TRBJ1-1
TGTGCCAGCAGTTACTTGGGCAGGGGGAACACTGAAGCTTTCTTT
CASSYLGRGNTEAFF
>TRBD2|NA|16|TRBV4-3|TRBJ2-1
TGCGCCAGCAGCCAAGATCAGCTAGCGGGAGGCGATGAGCAGTTCTTC
CASSQDQLAGGDEQFF
>NA|few|17|TRBV15|TRBJ2-2
TGTGCCACCAGCAGTTTACAGGGTGATCGAGACACCGGGGAGCTGTTTTTT
CATSSLQGDRDTGELFF
>NA|NA|17|TRBV7-3|TRBJ2-3
TGTGCCAGCAGCTTAGGGGGGAGTAGGGTTGAGACAGATACGCAGTATTTT
CASSLGGSRVETDTQYF
>NA|once|16|TRBV4-2|TRBJ2-3
TGTGCCAGCAGCCAAGAGGGGACACGGCCCACAGATACGCAGTATTTT
CASSQEGTRPTDTQYF
>NA|NA|14|TRBV6-5|TRBJ2-7
TGTGCCAGCAGTTACGACAGAAACTCCTACGAGCAGTACTTC
CASSYDRNSYEQYF